The entry below gives a single T cell receptor beta chain sequence along with its context. The antigen this receptor binds is unknown. No much larger clone exists at a distance of one base, and base qualities are not known. V loses 1 base at its end and J loses 6 bases; junction bases beyond the gene matches: 6. Reading from cysteine to phenylalanine, the CDR3 counts 14 amino acids. CDR3 DNA is the only sequence kept; it has 42 bases, read in frame from the first base. The germline V gene (reference sequence) specifies MNHEY as CDR1 and SMNVEV as CDR2. The cohort was made up of under 800 healthy bone marrow donors. At the time of sampling, all cohort members were nominally healthy, though unrecorded immune exposures were likely present. The donor tested CMV seronegative and was one of the 352 seronegative cohort members. Every donor gave a peripheral blood sample, and the peripheral blood mononuclear cells from that sample were used for TCR beta sequencing. The Qiagen DNeasy Blood Extraction Kit was used to extract genomic DNA from the blood cell samples.

The record originates from a study of cytomegalovirus exposure and HLA in healthy donors (TCRdb year 2017). Context from the whole study: An earlier analysis of several hundred of the donors reported about 250 Gb of sequence data and some 120 million unique TCR beta sequences from 150 million to 200 million T cells. An early release covering 550 to 700 HLA-typed donors comprised 300 to 350 gigabases of sequencing data and roughly 86 million unique TCR sequences. Of the 350 to 400 genotyped donors, around 81% fell in the genetic ancestry cluster associated with self-reported Caucasian donors. The study was designed to test whether signatures of past pathogen exposure could be identified by cataloging public T cell receptors. Using immunosequencing, the study profiled T cell repertoires from fewer than 850 subjects and related those repertoires to cytomegalovirus serostatus. A separate validation cohort of 100 to 150 different subjects was used in addition to the roughly 670-subject first cohort. To predict cytomegalovirus infection status, the study combined high-throughput TCR immunosequencing, statistical association of individual TCRs with disease status, and machine learning. A later analysis re-analyzed previously published TCR beta repertoires from roughly 690 donors and added high-resolution HLA genotyping to study TCR occurrence patterns. In the later analysis, no new phenotypic data were used to find candidate immune exposures; instead, reliance was placed on TCR beta sequences and their occurrence across donors. To decide whether each TCR beta V gene segment behaved as functional or pseudogenic, an earlier analysis of fewer than 750 of the donors relied on high-throughput TCR beta sequencing. Donor age, sex, ethnicity and CMV serostatus were collected together with the repertoire data. In a later genetic analysis, genome-wide SNP genotypes for about 55% of the 666 donors were used, and that subset was treated as a discovery cohort. Every discovery cohort repertoire had been produced on one sequencing platform. HLA typing included class I and class II loci at four-digit resolution. Typing coverage varied by locus: roughly 620-640 donors for A, B, C, DRB1 and DQB1; some 520 for DQA1; over 600 for DPA1; roughly 450 for DPB1. A handful of DR-DQ haplotypes were handled as single units for association and clustering because linkage in the cohort was strong. On average, about 200,000 unique TCR beta nucleotide sequences were sequenced per donor among about 400 genotyped donors of the cohort, with 15% to 20% of those sequences being non-productive. Summary of the overall study and its limitations: In this cohort, only TCR beta chains were sequenced, and detectable features were limited by the absence of alpha or paired-chain data. The 87-base-pair reads could not distinguish some IMGT-functional V segments, including TRBV6-2 and TRBV6-3, so those segments were excluded. The classifier was reported to diagnose cytomegalovirus status with high specificity and sensitivity in both the original cohort and the validation cohort. Because counts were too low, under 20 rarely observed V segments, including chromosome 9 orphons, were left out of the earlier analysis of 587 of the donors. In the study, 150 to 200 TCR beta chains were listed as associated with cytomegalovirus. According to a later analysis, most CMV-associated TCR beta chains appeared to be HLA-restricted, and the HLA associations seemed to be driven largely by CMV exposure. A later genetic analysis associated a missense DCLRE1C variant with V-gene and J-gene trimming of TCR beta chains, and an independent cohort replicated the association. Sequencing depth was assumed to be roughly uniform across donors in the presence/absence analyses, though that assumption may not hold. A later analysis reported that several top co-occurrence clusters appeared linked to parvovirus B19, influenza, CMV and Epstein-Barr virus. When HLA alleles, especially DR and DQ, strongly co-occurred, attributing TCR associations to individual alleles was difficult. Across donors, most TCR sequences were observed very rarely, whereas some public TCRs were present in many individuals. Because HLA typing was missing for some donors at each locus, association tests included only the typed subset. A group of highly shared sequence variants was considered likely to be a technical artifact of the sequencing pipeline. Linkage disequilibrium might explain the correlated functional status among segregating V segments, but an unknown experimental factor could not be ruled out. In a later analysis, the rate of TCR association differed among HLA loci, with DRB1 alleles having the most associated TCRs and HLA-C alleles having the fewest. At a false discovery rate of 0.05, a later analysis linked under 20,000 TCR beta sequences to specific HLA alleles. A few of the identified cytomegalovirus-associated TCR beta chains were confirmed in vitro to be specific for cytomegalovirus antigens. For the cohort, immune exposure information was limited to CMV serostatus. A further reported finding was that TCR beta sequences accurately predicted the HLA-A and HLA-B alleles for most subjects in the first cohort. Compared with equally common non-associated chains, HLA-associated TCR beta chains in a later analysis were more clonally expanded and had lower generation probabilities. Broadly in line with IMGT annotations, most TCR beta V segments showed up in productive rearrangements about 87% or about 30% of the time in an earlier analysis of under 700 of the donors. In a later genetic analysis, fewer N-insertions in productive TCRs were reported among donors in an Asian-associated ancestry cluster than the roughly 700-donor mean. The authors suggested that the approach could potentially be extended to other disease states and immunological phenotypes.

The library came from the immunoSEQ multiplex PCR assay. The multiplex PCR relied on a mix of 60 forward primers for TCR Vbeta segments and 13 reverse primers for TCR Jbeta segments. Amplification of the CDR3 region of rearranged TCR beta genes was performed with a multiplex PCR assay on genomic DNA. The Illumina HiSeq System was used to sequence the amplified TCR beta libraries as 87-base-pair reads. For the original study's pipeline: A later analysis counted some 74 million unique TCR beta chains across the roughly 700 repertoires, and some 12 million of these chains were shared by at least two donors. Raw reads were error-corrected and collapsed into unique sequences by a nearest-neighbor algorithm in which closely related sequences were merged to remove PCR and sequencing errors. To assign V, D and J gene segments, CDR3 sequences were aligned to IMGT reference sequences. Each retained sequence needed at least a six-nucleotide match to both a V gene segment and a J gene segment. Rearrangements were classified as productive when the CDR3 lacked stop codons and remained in frame with V and J, and all other rearrangements were classified as non-productive. CDR3 was defined according to IMGT convention as the region running from the second conserved V-encoded cysteine to the conserved J-encoded phenylalanine. The earlier analysis of about 610 of the donors excluded any sequence lacking an unambiguous match to a single V gene segment. An earlier analysis of under 750 of the donors called V segments functional above 56.7% productive rearrangements and segregating when the between-donor standard deviation exceeded 5%. A statistical classification framework was built for diagnosing cytomegalovirus status from the catalog of TCR beta chain sequences. In a later analysis, TCR nucleotide sequences were compared against IMGT/GENE-DB human TR gene sequences so that V and J genes could be assigned. In a later analysis, CDR3 sequences and most-parsimonious VDJ recombination scenarios were assigned using the TCRdist pipeline. In a later analysis, every TCR beta chain was defined by the combination of its CDR3 amino acid sequence and its V-gene family, and reads without a unique V-gene family were dropped. A later analysis removed 500 to 650 highly shared, low-generation-probability nucleotide sequences to deal with suspected cross-contamination and a sequencing artifact. A later analysis calculated a clonal expansion index for each public chain from normalized within-repertoire ranks of inferred template counts. A later analysis computed generation probabilities with a VDJ recombination model fitted to out-of-frame rearrangements, and checked the results against IGoR. In a later analysis, TCR-TCR, TCR-HLA and TCR-CMV co-occurrence was scored with hypergeometric tests, and a repertoire-size bias correction was applied to TCR pairs. A later analysis estimated false discovery rates by permuting HLA or CMV assignments 20 times. In a later analysis, co-occurring TCRs were grouped using DBSCAN, and TCRdist sequence similarity was added for clustering within HLA-allele-positive subsets. For co-occurrence clustering, repertoires with fewer than 30,000 or more than 120,000 public chains were excluded, along with 4 to 6 repertoires with anomalous nucleotide sharing. TCRdb took this table from immuneACCESS and kept in-frame rearrangements with V and J called. Such tables lack part of the clones; where checked against another copy, unresolved V genes explain under half of the gap, and the rest is unexplained. Clone size and V and J calls were adopted from that table, with D and trimming inferred from the DNA. The sample has about 200,000 clones on record, around 83% of them singletons. Clones ranked in the top ten supply 2.5% to 3.5% of the sample.

The sequence is built from TRBV27 and TRBJ2-7, and 7 junction bases match TRBD2. Sequenced input: PBMCs. The clonotype comes from a woman aged 40 to 50 in good health and CMV-seronegative. The DNA sequence is given as TGTGCCAGCAGTTTATACGCGGGAGTAGTCGAGCAGTACTTC. Translated, it reads CASSLYAGVVEQYF.